This T cell receptor beta chain is drawn from a study of blood T cell repertoires in COVID-19. On the study more broadly: Donors in the United States, Italy and Spain gave samples during acute or convalescent COVID-19. Sample material is recorded as cDNA or gDNA derived from T cells, B-cell-depleted T cells, or PBMCs.

Clones were read by immunoSEQ multiplex PCR, and TCRdb kept only the in-frame ones, dropping some. The sample contains about 380,000 clones, 85% of which appear only once. The V segment lost 4 bases and the J segment 8 bases; nucleotides outside the gene matches: 4. This CDR3 contains 14 residues. In germline, CDR1 is MRHNA, CDR2 SNTAGT. The source is a woman aged 18-30 years with acute or convalescent COVID-19. The material sequenced was peripheral blood. V usage is TRBV6-4 and J usage is TRBJ1-4; 10 bases fit TRBD1. The CDR3 loop is CASSAGTGAEKLFF. For the CDR3, the DNA is TGTGCCAGCAGTGCCGGGACAGGGGCGGAAAAACTGTTTTTT.